One and the same sample provided the 32 T cell receptor beta chains below, sequenced in a study of T cells in Graves' hyperthyroidism and ophthalmopathy. The CDR3 regions of TCR beta were amplified from RNA transcripts. A set of HTBI primers served as the primers for a first-round RT-PCR of the TCR CDR3. Each CDR3 protein gets one entry after TCRdb re-called the multiplex PCR reads with MiXCR. The profile shows nearly 750,000 distinct CDR3 sequences, 30% to 40% of them singletons. The material sequenced was blood. The receptors were sampled from a woman between 35 and 50 years old with Graves' hyperthyroidism.

The table lists this clonotype with a count of one. Given a much more abundant clone one base away, this may be a read error. Given the absence of the conserved phenylalanine or tryptophan at the CDR3 end, a read error is likely. This chain uses TRBV5-6 with TRBJ2-7; D is undetermined. Deletions cut 4 bases from V and 6 bases from J, with 11 bases between. CDR1 SGHDT and CDR2 YYEEEE come from the germline V gene. The CDR3 spans 12 residues. The CDR3 nucleotides are TGTGCCAGCAGCCTTCTGGTAGGCGAGCAGTACTAC. Translated: CASSLLVGEQYY.

The J gene is TRBJ2-7, the V gene TRBV7-2; the D is unclear. Deletions cut 5 bases from V and 2 bases from J, with 7 bases between. From germline, CDR1 is SGHTA and CDR2 FQGNSA. The CDR3 consists of 12 residues. This CDR3 is CASSASPYEQYF. In DNA form, the CDR3 reads TGTGCCAGCAGCGCCAGCCCCTACGAGCAGTACTTC.

The chain uses TRBV29-1 and TRBJ2-5; 8 nucleotides match TRBD1. The CDR3 covers 15 residues. Germline CDR1 is SQVTM and CDR2 is ANQGSEA. Trimming removed 8 bases from V and 1 base from J; junction bases left unmatched: 12. The CDR3 region has the DNA TGCAGCCTAGAGGGACCCGGGACAGGCCAAGAGACCCAGTACTTC. Amino acids: CSLEGPGTGQETQYF.

There are many counts of this clonotype. The chain combines TRBV29-1 with TRBJ1-1; 9 bases are a match to TRBD1. Germline trimming cut 7 bases from V and 5 bases from J; bases unmatched to any gene: 11. This CDR3 is 14 amino acids long. Germline assignment: CDR1 SQVTM and CDR2 ANQGSEA. CDR3 protein: CSAYRGLGVTEAFF. The CDR3 DNA sequence: TGCAGCGCATACAGGGGGCTAGGAGTTACTGAAGCTTTCTTT.

This clonotype was seen at least ten times. The chain has TRBV7-9 and TRBJ2-7; tentatively, D is TRBD1 (5 bases). Trimming left V 5 bases short and J 2 bases short, with 16 bases between. The CDR3 length is 15 residues. From germline, CDR1 is SEHNR and CDR2 FQNEAQ (reference sequence). DNA for the CDR3: TGTGCCAGCAGCCCGACAGCTATGAGTACCTACGAGCAGTACTTC. Translation gives CASSPTAMSTYEQYF. Drawing the rest from reference TRBV7-9 and TRBJ2-7, the complete variable domain is DTGVSQNPRHKITKRGQNVTFRCDPISEHNRLYWYRQTLGQGPEFLTYFQNEAQLEKSRLLSDRFSAERPKGSFSTLEIQRTEQGDSAMYLCASSPTAMSTYEQYFGPGTRLTVT.

The chain uses TRBV9 and TRBJ2-7, with D perhaps assigned TRBD1 or TRBD2 (5 bases each). From germline, CDR1 is SGDLS and CDR2 YYNGEE. V was pared by 0 bases and J by 2 bases, with 18 bases between. CDR3 length: 17 amino acids. The CDR3 region has the DNA TGTGCCAGCAGCGTAGGAGGGAGCATCCTGGGGGCCTACGAGCAGTACTTC. Encoded protein: CASSVGGSILGAYEQYF.

This clonotype has ten or more counts. The chain combines TRBV12-3 or TRBV12-4 with TRBJ1-5; possibly TRBD1 for D (5 bases). V gave up 6 bases and J gave up 5 bases, with 11 bases separating them. The CDR3 runs 13 residues. CDR3 bases: TGTGCCAGCAGCCAGGGTCCCCATCAGCCCCAGCATTTT. This sequence encodes CASSQGPHQPQHF.

This clonotype showed up many times. CDR3 loop: CASSLFDRANTEAFF. The CDR3 DNA reads TGTGCCAGTAGCTTATTTGACAGGGCGAACACTGAAGCTTTCTTT. V usage is TRBV19 and J usage is TRBJ1-1; 7 nucleotides agree with TRBD1. Germline values: CDR1 LNHDA, CDR2 SQIVND (reference sequence). With V trimmed by 6 bases and J by 1 base, 8 bases remained unmatched. The CDR3 runs to 15 residues.

Of note for this clonotype: Since a much larger clone is just one base distant, this may be a read error. The rearrangement joins TRBV10-3 to TRBJ2-6; D remains unclear. The V gene lost 8 bases and the J gene lost 3 bases, with 8 bases spanning the gap. This CDR3 has 13 residues. Germline V lookup: CDR1 ENHRY, CDR2 SYGVKD. The CDR3 here is CAILGFGANVLTF. CDR3 bases: TGTGCCATCCTGGGCTTTGGGGCCAACGTCCTGACTTTC.

This clonotype was recorded many times. V usage is TRBV6-5 and J usage is TRBJ1-2, with D tentatively TRBD1 (6 bases). CDR3 length: 13 amino acids. Trimming removed 6 bases from V and 5 bases from J, with 13 bases in between. Germline CDR1 MNHEY, CDR2 SVGAGI. For the CDR3, the DNA is TGTGCCAGCAGCAATACACAGGGTTATGGCTACACCTTC. It codes for CASSNTQGYGYTF.

The rearrangement links TRBV7-2 to TRBJ1-6; 7 nucleotides align to TRBD1. The ends lost 6 bases at V and 3 bases at J; junction bases unmatched: 2. The CDR3 extends over 14 amino acids. Germline assignment: CDR1 SGHTA and CDR2 FQGNSA. The CDR3 region is CASRGQNYNSPLHF. Here the CDR3 DNA reads TGTGCCAGCAGGGGACAGAACTATAATTCACCCCTCCACTTT.

The chain recombines TRBV7-9 with TRBJ2-7; D is tentatively TRBD1 or TRBD2 (5 bases each). The J call may be wrong; the DNA end is better matched by TRBJ2-1. Germline CDR1 SEHNR, CDR2 FQNEAQ (reference sequence). CDR3 length: 14 amino acids. Here the CDR3 reads CASSMRAGANEQFF. The CDR3 DNA follows: TGTGCCAGCAGCATGAGGGCCGGGGCGAACGAGCAGTTCTTC.

This clonotype was counted ten times or more. The chain combines TRBV20-1 with TRBJ1-1; D is perhaps TRBD1 (6 bases). CDR1 is DFQATT and CDR2 is SNEGSKA in the germline V gene (reference sequence). The CDR3 sequence is 13 residues long. Trimming took 0 bases from V and 1 from J, leaving 6 bases between them. CDR3 loop: CSAREGGNTEAFF. The CDR3 region has the DNA TGCAGTGCTAGAGAAGGGGGGAACACTGAAGCTTTCTTT.

The rearrangement links TRBV10-3 to TRBJ1-5, with 9 bases that match TRBD1. J gave up 5 bases and V 5 bases, and 7 bases lay outside the gene matches. There are 15 residues in the CDR3. In germline, CDR1 is ENHRY, CDR2 SYGVKD. CDR3 amino acids: CAISQTTGGHQPQHF. The CDR3 nucleotides are TGTGCCATCAGTCAGACGACAGGGGGACATCAGCCCCAGCATTTT.

The J gene is TRBJ2-3, the V gene TRBV7-3; 13 bases agree with TRBD2. V trimming: 4 bases; J trimming: 0 bases; junction bases outside the gene matches: 7. Germline V CDR1 and CDR2: SGHTA, FQGTGA. The CDR3 has 18 amino acids. The CDR3 region is CASSSGLAGDFSTDTQYF. For the CDR3, the DNA is TGTGCCAGCAGCTCCGGACTAGCGGGGGACTTTAGCACAGATACGCAGTATTTT.

This clonotype was seen at least ten times. A junction boundary mismatches the germline segment, possibly from a read error. This chain connects TRBV11-2 to TRBJ1-4, with D perhaps TRBD1 (5 bases). This CDR3 is 10 amino acids long. CDR1 is SGHAT and CDR2 is FQNNGV in the germline V gene. CDR3 region: CASSLGGRPF. DNA of the CDR3: TGTGCCAGCAGCCTCGGGGGGAGGCCCTTT.

The chain recombines TRBV12-3 or TRBV12-4 with TRBJ1-5, with a weak D call TRBD1 (5 bases). V was shortened by 6 bases and J by 5 bases, with 17 bases between the two germline ends. The length of the CDR3 is 15 residues. The CDR3 protein is CASSLIQGSDQPQHF. The DNA for the CDR3 is TGTGCCAGCAGCCTAATTCAGGGTTCTGATCAGCCCCAGCATTTT.

This clonotype was observed at least ten times. V usage is TRBV6-5 and J usage is TRBJ2-7; a weak D match, TRBD1 (6 bases). The CDR3 spans 13 residues. The germline V and J ends were trimmed by 6 bases and 5 bases, with 14 bases remaining between them. Per germline, CDR1 MNHEY and CDR2 SVGAGI. CDR3 sequence: CASRSTGLDEQYF. DNA for the CDR3: TGTGCCAGCAGGAGTACAGGGTTGGACGAGCAGTACTTC.

This clonotype was counted many times. The V call is TRBV25-1, the J call TRBJ1-6, with TRBD1 matching over 7 bases. Germline assignment: CDR1 MGHDK and CDR2 SYGVNS. This CDR3 spans 15 amino acids. Germline trimming cut 6 bases from V and 13 bases from J; bases unmatched to any gene: 15. The CDR3 reads CASSPRPGQTYPLHF. The CDR3 DNA is TGTGCCAGCAGCCCACGTCCGGGACAGACTTATCCCCTCCACTTT.

This clonotype was observed at least ten times. The chain is built from TRBV12-3 or TRBV12-4 and TRBJ1-2; D is undetermined. The CDR3 sequence is 13 residues long. The V end lost 7 bases, the J end lost 7 bases, and 16 bases lay between the germline ends. The CDR3 here is CASTRPGRGGYTF. CDR3 sequence (DNA): TGTGCCAGCACCCGACCAGGACGAGGTGGCTACACCTTC.

The J gene is TRBJ1-1, the V gene TRBV6-2 or TRBV6-3; 10 positions match TRBD1. CDR1 MNHEY and CDR2 SVGEGT come from the germline V gene. This CDR3 has 18 residues. Trimming at V came to 0 bases and at J to 1 base, leaving 8 bases not matched to a gene. DNA for the CDR3: TGTGCCAGCAGTTACTCGCCGGGACAGGGGTTAAAGAACACTGAAGCTTTCTTT. It encodes CASSYSPGQGLKNTEAFF.

The chain recombines TRBV10-2 with TRBJ1-1; 10 bases line up with TRBD1. The V segment lost 6 bases and the J segment 3 bases; nucleotides outside the gene matches: 19. This CDR3 is 19 amino acids long. Germline CDR1 and CDR2: WSHSY and SAAADI. The CDR3: CASSREVRGTGETDTEAFF. Here the CDR3 DNA reads TGCGCCAGCAGCCGAGAAGTGCGTGGGACAGGGGAGACGGACACTGAAGCTTTCTTT.

This rearrangement joins TRBV19 to TRBJ1-3; D is perhaps TRBD1 (5 bases). The CDR3 length is 15 residues. CDR1 and CDR2 from the germline V gene are LNHDA and SQIVND (reference sequence). Trimming left V 3 bases short and J 2 bases short, with 11 bases between. CDR3 nucleotide sequence: TGTGCCAGTAGTATCGAGGGGAGGGCTGGAAACACCATATATTTT. Encoded protein: CASSIEGRAGNTIYF.

V is TRBV27 and J is TRBJ1-4; no clear D. CDR3 length: 13 amino acids. The V end lost 6 bases, the J end lost 8 bases, and 13 bases lay between the germline ends. Per germline, CDR1 MNHEY and CDR2 SMNVEV (reference sequence). CDR3 sequence (DNA): TGTGCCAGCAGCTTTTCTGCCGTGGAAAAACTGTTTTTT. Amino acids: CASSFSAVEKLFF.

The rearrangement joins TRBV12-5 to TRBJ1-1; D is unclear. This CDR3 is built from 15 residues. The ends were cut back, 9 bases at V and 4 bases at J, with 21 bases in the middle. Germline CDR1 reads LGHNT; CDR2 reads FRNRAP. This CDR3 is CASRASEPFVTEAFF. As DNA, the CDR3 is TGTGCTAGCCGGGCTAGCGAGCCTTTCGTCACTGAAGCTTTCTTT.

The chain couples TRBV12-3 or TRBV12-4 to TRBJ2-2, with D possibly matching TRBD1 (6 bases). The CDR3 is made up of 16 amino acids. The ends were cut back, 7 bases at V and 0 bases at J, with 15 bases in the middle. The CDR3 region is CASNYPGQTNTGELFF. CDR3 nucleotides: TGTGCCAGCAATTACCCCGGACAGACGAACACCGGGGAGCTGTTTTTT.

A few counts support this clonotype. The chain employs TRBV7-8 and TRBJ1-5; 9 positions match TRBD1. Germline assignment: CDR1 SGHVS and CDR2 FQNEAQ. Unmatched junction bases numbered 27, after V lost 8 bases and J lost 7 bases. The CDR3 covers 20 residues. The CDR3 loop reads CASAIAGQRTGTGFWQPQHF. CDR3 coding DNA: TGTGCCAGCGCCATAGCAGGACAGAGAACCGGGACAGGGTTTTGGCAGCCCCAGCATTTT.

This sequence joins TRBV9 and TRBJ1-4; 7 bases align to TRBD1. CDR3 size: 15 residues. V shed 3 bases, J shed 3 bases, and the junction held 5 bases outside the gene matches. From germline, CDR1 is SGDLS and CDR2 YYNGEE. For the CDR3, the DNA is TGTGCCAGCAGCGCTCCAGGGGGACCTAATGAAAAACTGTTTTTT. The encoded protein is CASSAPGGPNEKLFF.

The chain is built from TRBV7-8 and TRBJ2-3; 7 bases fit TRBD2. The CDR3 sequence is 14 residues long. Germline CDR1 and CDR2: SGHVS and FQNEAQ. J lost 1 base, V lost 7 bases, and 5 bases had no gene match. The CDR3 bases are TGTGCCAGCAACGCGGGAGTCGGCACAGATACGCAGTATTTT. As protein: CASNAGVGTDTQYF.

J is TRBJ2-7 and V is TRBV7-2; D remains unclear. The CDR3 extends over 15 amino acids. Per germline, CDR1 SGHTA and CDR2 FQGNSA. V lost 1 base and J 1 base, leaving 11 bases between the germline ends. CDR3 amino acids: CASSLGSLTSYEQYF. The CDR3 nucleotides are TGTGCCAGCAGCTTAGGATCCTTAACATCCTACGAGCAGTACTTC.

This clonotype was observed a few times. At one end the junction does not follow the germline gene, possibly because of a read error. This rearrangement joins TRBV19 to TRBJ1-4; D remains unclear. Per the germline V gene, CDR1 is LNHDA and CDR2 is SQIVND (reference sequence). This CDR3 region has 13 residues. This CDR3 reads CPSTGVRNEKLFF. Here the CDR3 DNA reads TGTCCCAGTACCGGCGTCCGTAATGAAAAACTGTTTTTT.

This clonotype was detected once. Given a much more abundant clone one base away, this may be a read error. The V call is TRBV2, the J call TRBJ2-5; D possibly uses TRBD1 or TRBD2 (5 bases each). Trimming took off 2 bases at V and 3 bases at J, with 10 bases between the two ends. Germline CDR1 is SNHLY and CDR2 is FYNNEI. The CDR3 loop spans 14 amino acids. The CDR3 loop reads CASSETGTKETQYF. Written as DNA, the CDR3 is TGTGCCAGCAGTGAAACTGGGACGAAAGAGACCCAGTACTTC. Filled out from reference TRBV2 and TRBJ2-5, the complete variable domain reads EPEVTQTPSHQVTQMGQEVILRCVPISNHLYFYWYRQILGQKVEFLVSFYNNEISEKSEIFDDQFSVERPDGSNFTLKIRSTKLEDSAMYFCASSETGTKETQYFGPGTRLLVL.